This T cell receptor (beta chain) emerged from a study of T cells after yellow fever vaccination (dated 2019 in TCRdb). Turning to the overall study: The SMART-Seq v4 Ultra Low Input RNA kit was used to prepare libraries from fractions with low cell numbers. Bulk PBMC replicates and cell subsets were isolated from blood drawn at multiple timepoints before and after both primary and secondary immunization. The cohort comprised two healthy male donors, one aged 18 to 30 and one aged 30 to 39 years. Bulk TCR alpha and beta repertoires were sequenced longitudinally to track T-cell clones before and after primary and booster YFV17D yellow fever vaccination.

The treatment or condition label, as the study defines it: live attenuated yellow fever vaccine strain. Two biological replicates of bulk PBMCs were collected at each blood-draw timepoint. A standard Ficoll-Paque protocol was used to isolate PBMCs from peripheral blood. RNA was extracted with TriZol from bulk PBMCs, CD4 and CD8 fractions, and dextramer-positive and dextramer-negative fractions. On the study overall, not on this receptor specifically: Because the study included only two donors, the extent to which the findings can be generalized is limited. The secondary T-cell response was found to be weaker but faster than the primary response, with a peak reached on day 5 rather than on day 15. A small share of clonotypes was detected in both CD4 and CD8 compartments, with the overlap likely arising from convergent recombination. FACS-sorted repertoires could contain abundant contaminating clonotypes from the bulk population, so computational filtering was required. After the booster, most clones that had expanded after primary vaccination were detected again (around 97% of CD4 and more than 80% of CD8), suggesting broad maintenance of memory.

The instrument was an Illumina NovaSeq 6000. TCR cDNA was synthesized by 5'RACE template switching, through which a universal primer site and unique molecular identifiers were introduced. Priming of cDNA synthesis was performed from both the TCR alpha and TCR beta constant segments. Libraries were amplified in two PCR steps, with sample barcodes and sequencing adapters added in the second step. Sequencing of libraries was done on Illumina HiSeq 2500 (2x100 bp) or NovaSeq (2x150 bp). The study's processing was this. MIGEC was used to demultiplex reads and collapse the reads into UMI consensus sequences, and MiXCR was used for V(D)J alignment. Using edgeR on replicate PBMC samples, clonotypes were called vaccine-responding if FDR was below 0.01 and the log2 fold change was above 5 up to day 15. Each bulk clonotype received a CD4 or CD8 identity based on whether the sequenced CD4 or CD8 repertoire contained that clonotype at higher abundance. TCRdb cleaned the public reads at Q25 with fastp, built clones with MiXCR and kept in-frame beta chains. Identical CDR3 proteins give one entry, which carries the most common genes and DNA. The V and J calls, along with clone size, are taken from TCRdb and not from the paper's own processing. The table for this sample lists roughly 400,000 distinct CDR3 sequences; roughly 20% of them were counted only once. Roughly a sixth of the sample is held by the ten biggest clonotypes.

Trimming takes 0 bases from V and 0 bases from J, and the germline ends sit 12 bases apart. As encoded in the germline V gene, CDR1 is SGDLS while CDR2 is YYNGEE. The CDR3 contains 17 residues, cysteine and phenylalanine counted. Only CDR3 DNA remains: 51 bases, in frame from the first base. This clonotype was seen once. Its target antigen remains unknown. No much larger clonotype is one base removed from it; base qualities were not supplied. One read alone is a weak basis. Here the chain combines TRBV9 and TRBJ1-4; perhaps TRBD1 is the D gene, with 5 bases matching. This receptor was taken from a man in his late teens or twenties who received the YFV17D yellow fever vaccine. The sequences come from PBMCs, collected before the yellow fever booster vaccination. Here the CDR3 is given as CASSVGGGVATNEKLFF. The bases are TGTGCCAGCAGCGTAGGGGGAGGGGTTGCAACTAATGAAAAACTGTTTTTT.